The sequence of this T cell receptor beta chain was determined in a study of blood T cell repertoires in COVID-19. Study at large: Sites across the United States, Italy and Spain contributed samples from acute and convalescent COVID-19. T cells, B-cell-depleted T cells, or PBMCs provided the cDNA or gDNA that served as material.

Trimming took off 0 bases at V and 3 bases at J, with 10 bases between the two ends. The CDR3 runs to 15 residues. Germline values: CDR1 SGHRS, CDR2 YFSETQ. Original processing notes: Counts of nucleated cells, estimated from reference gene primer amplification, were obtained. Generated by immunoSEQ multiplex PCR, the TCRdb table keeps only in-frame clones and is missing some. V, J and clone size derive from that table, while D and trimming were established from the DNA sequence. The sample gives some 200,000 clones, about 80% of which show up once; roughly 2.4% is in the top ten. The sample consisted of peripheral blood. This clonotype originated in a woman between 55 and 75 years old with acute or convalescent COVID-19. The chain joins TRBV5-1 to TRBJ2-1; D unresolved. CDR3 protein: CASSLGSGLYNEQFF. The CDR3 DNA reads TGCGCCAGCAGCTTGGGTTCTGGCCTCTACAATGAGCAGTTCTTC.